The rows below give T cell receptor beta chains drawn from one sample of a study of blood T cell repertoires in COVID-19. TCRdb's copy holds only in-frame clones and misses some; the assay was immunoSEQ multiplex PCR. The sample consists of about 270,000 clones, around nine tenths of them appearing once. Sequences were obtained from peripheral blood. The receptors derive from a man in his forties with active or convalescent COVID-19. Each CDR3 is given with its conserved first and last residue. A D gene is named only where the DNA matches it firmly. Size is stated for part of the rows, as once, few or many counts, or as a class when the clone is expanded.

D: TRBD2; size: NA; J: TRBJ2-2; V: TRBV11-2; length: 16; CDR3: CASSIRLAGENGELFF; DNA: TGTGCCAGCAGCATCAGACTAGCGGGAGAGAACGGGGAGCTGTTTTTT
D: NA; size: NA; J: TRBJ2-3; V: TRBV5-1; length: 15; CDR3: CASSGSVGGADTQYF; DNA: TGCGCCAGCAGCGGGTCGGTAGGGGGGGCAGATACGCAGTATTTT
D: NA; size: NA; J: TRBJ2-2; V: TRBV5-4; length: 14; CDR3: CASSLDRDTGELFF; DNA: TGTGCCAGCAGCTTGGACAGGGATACCGGGGAGCTGTTTTTT
D: TRBD2; size: NA; J: TRBJ2-1; V: TRBV24-1; length: 15; CDR3: CATGITSGTHNEQFF; DNA: TGTGCCACCGGAATAACTAGCGGGACTCACAATGAGCAGTTCTTC
D: TRBD1; size: few; J: TRBJ2-7; V: TRBV11-2; length: 16; CDR3: CASSLIAPGQGAEQYF; DNA: TGTGCCAGCAGCCTAATAGCCCCGGGACAGGGAGCCGAGCAGTACTTC
D: TRBD2; size: once; J: TRBJ2-5; V: TRBV2; length: 15; CDR3: CASSPLGGGAETQYF; DNA: TGTGCCAGCAGCCCGCTGGGCGGGGGGGCAGAGACCCAGTACTTC
D: TRBD1; size: NA; J: TRBJ1-5; V: TRBV11-3; length: 17; CDR3: CASSLGLTGDSNQPQHF; DNA: TGTGCCAGCAGCTTAGGTCTGACAGGGGATAGCAATCAGCCCCAGCATTTT
D: NA; size: NA; J: TRBJ1-5; V: TRBV28; length: 12; CDR3: CASSSNFQPQHF; DNA: TGTGCCAGCAGTTCCAACTTTCAGCCCCAGCATTTT
D: NA; size: NA; J: TRBJ1-2; V: TRBV29-1; length: 12; CDR3: CSVEFASTGYTF; DNA: TGCAGCGTTGAGTTTGCCAGTACGGGCTACACCTTC
D: NA; size: NA; J: TRBJ1-2; V: TRBV5-1; length: 13; CDR3: CASTGGVDYGYTF; DNA: TGCGCCAGCACTGGGGGGGTTGACTATGGCTACACCTTC
D: TRBD2; size: once; J: TRBJ2-1; V: TRBV5-4; length: 16; CDR3: CASSWPLAGGRNEQFF; DNA: TGTGCCAGCAGCTGGCCTCTAGCGGGGGGTAGGAATGAGCAGTTCTTC
D: TRBD2; size: NA; J: TRBJ2-2; V: TRBV9; length: 16; CDR3: CASSARTSGYTGELFF; DNA: TGTGCCAGCAGCGCCAGGACTAGCGGTTACACCGGGGAGCTGTTTTTT
D: TRBD1; size: NA; J: TRBJ1-1; V: TRBV6-6; length: 13; CDR3: CASSDRENTEAFF; DNA: TGTGCCAGCAGCGACAGGGAGAACACTGAAGCTTTCTTT
D: NA; size: few; J: TRBJ1-4; V: TRBV12-3/TRBV12-4; length: 12; CDR3: CASSFANEKLFF; DNA: TGTGCCAGCAGCTTCGCTAATGAAAAACTGTTTTTT
D: NA; size: NA; J: TRBJ1-3; V: TRBV12-2; length: 18; CDR3: CASRFIGHSPVSGNTIYF; DNA: TGTGCAAGTCGCTTTATTGGACACTCTCCCGTCTCTGGAAACACCATATATTTT
D: TRBD2; size: NA; J: TRBJ2-3; V: TRBV5-1; length: 15; CDR3: CASSLLSGGADTQYF; DNA: TGCGCCAGCAGCTTGTTAAGCGGGGGGGCAGATACGCAGTATTTT
D: NA; size: NA; J: TRBJ2-1; V: TRBV24-1; length: 14; CDR3: CATSESDWYNEQFF; DNA: TGTGCCACCAGTGAGTCGGACTGGTACAATGAGCAGTTCTTC